These 9 T cell receptor beta chains were sequenced from one sample in a study of T cell responses to AZD1222 COVID-19 vaccine. Produced via immunoSEQ multiplex PCR; TCRdb's table is partial and in-frame only. The data show some 180,000 clones, approximately 90% seen once. Sequencing was performed on peripheral blood, taken 28 days after the second AZD1222 dose. Receptor source: an adult who received the AZD1222 COVID-19 vaccine.

CDR3 residues: CASSPGTGYDNEQFF. CDR3 bases: TGCGCCAGCAGTCCCGGGACAGGGTACGACAATGAGCAGTTCTTC. The rearrangement links TRBV5-1 to TRBJ2-1; TRBD1 agrees at 9 bases. V dropped 5 bases and J dropped 5; count of bases not matched to a gene: 8. This CDR3 contains 15 residues. The germline CDR1 and CDR2 sequences are SGHRS and YFSETQ.

V is TRBV9 and J is TRBJ2-3; a possible D gene is TRBD2 (6 bases). The CDR3 consists of 15 residues. From germline, CDR1 is SGDLS and CDR2 YYNGEE. Trimming removed 2 bases at V and 5 bases at J, with 15 bases between. The CDR3 sequence is CASSVGLSVGDTQYF. Written as DNA, the CDR3 is TGTGCCAGCAGCGTGGGACTTAGCGTAGGAGATACGCAGTATTTT.

This clone showed up just once. The genes are TRBV19 and TRBJ1-6; D gene ambiguous. Trimming took 6 bases from V and 6 from J, leaving 18 bases between them. This CDR3 has 16 residues. Per the germline V gene, CDR1 is LNHDA and CDR2 is SQIVND (reference sequence). This CDR3 is CASSTEGTPSNSPLHF. CDR3 coding DNA: TGTGCCAGTAGCACCGAGGGCACCCCCTCTAATTCACCCCTCCACTTT.

The gene calls are TRBV10-3 and TRBJ2-7; 10 bases are a match to TRBD2. Germline V gene data show CDR1 as ENHRY and CDR2 as SYGVKD. The CDR3 extends over 12 amino acids. The ends lost 8 bases at V and 3 bases at J; junction bases unmatched: 1. This CDR3 is CAIGLADYEQYF. The CDR3, as DNA: TGTGCCATCGGACTAGCGGACTACGAGCAGTACTTC.

This clone was picked up one time. V is TRBV11-2 and J is TRBJ2-1; D is uncertain. Germline V gene sequence: CDR1 SGHAT, CDR2 FQNNGV. V shed 4 bases and J shed 0 bases, with 10 bases lying between them. The CDR3 has 15 residues. In DNA, the CDR3 is TGTGCCAGCAGCTCTGGACCCTACTCCTACAATGAGCAGTTCTTC. This translates into CASSSGPYSYNEQFF.

The rearrangement links TRBV19 to TRBJ2-7, with a possible D match to TRBD2 (5 bases). V shed 1 base and J shed 2 bases, with 12 bases lying between them. Germline V CDR1 and CDR2: LNHDA, SQIVND (reference sequence). This CDR3 is 15 amino acids long. CDR3 in DNA: TGTGCCAGTAGTATAGCCCGGGGTGTCCCCTACGAGCAGTACTTC. Protein product: CASSIARGVPYEQYF. Variable domain in full (rest from reference TRBV19 and TRBJ2-7): DGGITQSPKYLFRKEGQNVTLSCEQNLNHDAMYWYRQDPGQGLRLIYYSQIVNDFQKGDIAEGYSVSREKKESFPLTVTSAQKNPTAFYLCASSIARGVPYEQYFGPGTRLTVT.

This CDR3 reads CSVAQGPAAGELFF. The CDR3 DNA reads as TGCAGCGTTGCACAGGGGCCGGCGGCCGGGGAGCTGTTTTTT. The chain joins TRBV29-1 to TRBJ2-2; 7 nucleotides align to TRBD1. V was clipped by 4 bases and J by 6 bases; unmatched bases: 8. There are 14 residues in the CDR3. Looked up from germline, CDR1 is SQVTM and CDR2 is ANQGSEA.

The CDR3 loop is CASSSIGDSGNTIYF. The CDR3 DNA sequence: TGTGCCAGCAGCTCAATAGGCGACTCTGGAAACACCATATATTTT. The gene calls are TRBV7-6 and TRBJ1-3; D call uncertain. In germline, CDR1 is SGHVS, CDR2 FNYEAQ. The CDR3 loop spans 15 amino acids. V was clipped by 4 bases and J by 0 bases, with 10 bases between them.

The chain combines TRBV3-1 (or the pseudogene TRBV3-2) with TRBJ2-7, with 14 bases fitting TRBD2. The CDR3 runs to 16 residues. The V gene's germline CDR1 is LGHDT and CDR2 YNNKEL (reference sequence). V lost 7 bases, J lost 0 bases, and 5 bases stayed unmatched. CDR3 residues: CASTRTSGGSSYEQYF. CDR3 coding DNA: TGTGCCAGCACTCGGACTAGCGGGGGGTCCTCCTACGAGCAGTACTTC.